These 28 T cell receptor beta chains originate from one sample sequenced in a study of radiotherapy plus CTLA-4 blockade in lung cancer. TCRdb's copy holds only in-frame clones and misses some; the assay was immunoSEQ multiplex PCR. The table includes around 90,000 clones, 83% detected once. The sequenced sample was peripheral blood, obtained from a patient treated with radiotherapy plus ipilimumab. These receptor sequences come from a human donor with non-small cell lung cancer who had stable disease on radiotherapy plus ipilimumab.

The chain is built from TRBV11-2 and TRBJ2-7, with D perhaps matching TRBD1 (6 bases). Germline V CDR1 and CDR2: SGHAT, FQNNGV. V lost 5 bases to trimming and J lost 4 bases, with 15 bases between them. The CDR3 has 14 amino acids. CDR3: CASSHPGTIYEQYF. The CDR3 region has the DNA TGTGCCAGCAGCCACCCCGGGACAATTTACGAGCAGTACTTC.

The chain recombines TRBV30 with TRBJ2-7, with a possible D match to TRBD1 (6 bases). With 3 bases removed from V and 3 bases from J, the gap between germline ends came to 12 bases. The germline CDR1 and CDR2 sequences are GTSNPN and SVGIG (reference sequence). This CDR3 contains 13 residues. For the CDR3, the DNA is TGTGCCTGGAGCGGACAGTTCAGCTACGAGCAGTACTTC. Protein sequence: CAWSGQFSYEQYF.

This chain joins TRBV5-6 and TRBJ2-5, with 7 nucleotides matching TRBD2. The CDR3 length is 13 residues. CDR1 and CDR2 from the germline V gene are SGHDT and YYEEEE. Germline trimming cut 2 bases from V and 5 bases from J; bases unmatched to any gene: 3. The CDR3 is CASSFTGRETQYF. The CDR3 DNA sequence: TGTGCCAGCAGCTTCACCGGGAGGGAGACCCAGTACTTC. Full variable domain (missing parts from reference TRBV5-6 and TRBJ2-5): DAGVTQSPTHLIKTRGQQVTLRCSPKSGHDTVSWYQQALGQGPQFIFQYYEEEERQRGNFPDRFSGHQFPNYSSELNVNALLLGDSALYLCASSFTGRETQYFGPGTRLLVL.

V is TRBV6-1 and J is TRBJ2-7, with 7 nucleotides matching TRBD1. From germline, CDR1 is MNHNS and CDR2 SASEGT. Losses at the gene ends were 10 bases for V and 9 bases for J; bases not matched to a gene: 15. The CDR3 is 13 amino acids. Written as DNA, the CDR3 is TGTGCCACCACGCCGGGACAGAGTAACGGGCAGTACTTC. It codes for CATTPGQSNGQYF.

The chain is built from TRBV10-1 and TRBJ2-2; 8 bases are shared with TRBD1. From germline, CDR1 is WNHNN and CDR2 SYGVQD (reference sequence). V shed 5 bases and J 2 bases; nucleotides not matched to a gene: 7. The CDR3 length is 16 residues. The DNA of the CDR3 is TGCGCCAGCAGTTCGCCGGGACAGGTTAACACCGGGGAGCTGTTTTTT. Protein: CASSSPGQVNTGELFF.

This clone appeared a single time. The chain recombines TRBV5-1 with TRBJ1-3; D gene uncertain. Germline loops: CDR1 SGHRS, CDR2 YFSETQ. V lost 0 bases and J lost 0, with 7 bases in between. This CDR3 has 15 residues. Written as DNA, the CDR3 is TGCGCCAGCAGCTTGGCCGCCAACTCTGGAAACACCATATATTTT. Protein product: CASSLAANSGNTIYF.

The CDR3 DNA follows: TGTGCCAGCACCTCGGGGGTCGGCAAAAACATTCAGTACTTC. Protein: CASTSGVGKNIQYF. The chain has TRBV9 and TRBJ2-4, with a weak D call TRBD2 (6 bases). Germline lookup yields CDR1 SGDLS and CDR2 YYNGEE. CDR3 length equals 14 residues. Trimming took off 6 bases at V and 3 bases at J, with 13 bases between the two ends.

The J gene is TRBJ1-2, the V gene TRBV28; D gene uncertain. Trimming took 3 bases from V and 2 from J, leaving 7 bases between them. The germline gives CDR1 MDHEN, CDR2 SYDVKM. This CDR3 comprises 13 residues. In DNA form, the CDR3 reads TGTGCCAGCAGTTTCGCGGGGAACTATGGCTACACCTTC. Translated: CASSFAGNYGYTF.

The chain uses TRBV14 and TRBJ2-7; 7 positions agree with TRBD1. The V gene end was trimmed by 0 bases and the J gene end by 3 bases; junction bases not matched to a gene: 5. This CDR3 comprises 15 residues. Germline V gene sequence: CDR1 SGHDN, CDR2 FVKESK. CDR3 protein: CASSQEGGWDYEQYF. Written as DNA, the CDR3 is TGTGCCAGCAGCCAAGAAGGGGGCTGGGACTACGAGCAGTACTTC.

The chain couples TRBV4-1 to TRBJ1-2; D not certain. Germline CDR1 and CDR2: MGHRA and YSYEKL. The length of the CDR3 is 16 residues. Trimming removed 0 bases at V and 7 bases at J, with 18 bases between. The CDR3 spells CASSQDPGTAWGGYTF. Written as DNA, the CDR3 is TGCGCCAGCAGCCAAGACCCGGGAACAGCCTGGGGTGGCTACACCTTC.

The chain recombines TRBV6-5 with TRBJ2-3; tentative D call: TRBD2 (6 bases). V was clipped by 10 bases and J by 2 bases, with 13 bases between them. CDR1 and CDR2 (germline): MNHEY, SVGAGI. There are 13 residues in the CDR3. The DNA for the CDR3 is TGTGCCACTGGAGGGGCAGACACAGATACGCAGTATTTT. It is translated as CATGGADTDTQYF.

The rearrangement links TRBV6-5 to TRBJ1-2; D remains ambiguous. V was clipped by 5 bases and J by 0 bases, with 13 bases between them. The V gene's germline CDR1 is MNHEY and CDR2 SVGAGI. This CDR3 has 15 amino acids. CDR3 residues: CASSPRRAANYGYTF. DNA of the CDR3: TGTGCCAGCAGTCCCCGAAGGGCTGCTAACTATGGCTACACCTTC.

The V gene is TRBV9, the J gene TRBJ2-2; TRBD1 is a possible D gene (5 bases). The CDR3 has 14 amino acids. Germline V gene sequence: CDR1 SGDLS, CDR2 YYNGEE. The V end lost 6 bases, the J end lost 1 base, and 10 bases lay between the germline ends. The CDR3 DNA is TGTGCCAGCACCTCCCAGGGGAACACCGGGGAGCTGTTTTTT. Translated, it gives CASTSQGNTGELFF.

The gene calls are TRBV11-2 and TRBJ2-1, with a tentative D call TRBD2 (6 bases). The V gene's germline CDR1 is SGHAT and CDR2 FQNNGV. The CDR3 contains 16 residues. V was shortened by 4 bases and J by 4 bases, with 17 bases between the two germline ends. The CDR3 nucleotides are TGTGCCAGCAGCTCTCCACTAGCACTGCTATACAATGAGCAGTTCTTC. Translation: CASSSPLALLYNEQFF.

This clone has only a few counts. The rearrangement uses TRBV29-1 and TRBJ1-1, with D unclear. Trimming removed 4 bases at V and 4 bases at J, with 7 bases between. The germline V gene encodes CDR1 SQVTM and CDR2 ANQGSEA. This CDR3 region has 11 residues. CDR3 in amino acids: CSVVWSTEAFF. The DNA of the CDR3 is TGCAGCGTTGTCTGGTCCACTGAAGCTTTCTTT.

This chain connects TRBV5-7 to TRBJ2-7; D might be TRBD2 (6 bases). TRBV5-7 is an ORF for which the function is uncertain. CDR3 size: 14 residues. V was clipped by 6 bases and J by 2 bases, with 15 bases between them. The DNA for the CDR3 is TGTGCCAGCAAAATCGGGGGAACGCCCTACGAGCAGTACTTC. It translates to CASKIGGTPYEQYF.

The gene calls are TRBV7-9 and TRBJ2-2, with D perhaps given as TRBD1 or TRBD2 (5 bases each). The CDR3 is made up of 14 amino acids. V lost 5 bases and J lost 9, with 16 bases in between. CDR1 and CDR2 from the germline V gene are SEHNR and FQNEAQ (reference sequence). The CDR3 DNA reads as TGTGCCAGCAGCCCCGGGACCCCTGGAAGGGAGCTGTTTTTT. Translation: CASSPGTPGRELFF.

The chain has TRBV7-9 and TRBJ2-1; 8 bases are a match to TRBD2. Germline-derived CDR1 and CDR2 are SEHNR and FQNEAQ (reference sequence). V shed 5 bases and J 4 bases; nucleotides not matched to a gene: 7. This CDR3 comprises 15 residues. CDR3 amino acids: CASSATGTSYNEQFF. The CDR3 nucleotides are TGTGCCAGCAGCGCAACCGGGACTAGTTACAATGAGCAGTTCTTC.

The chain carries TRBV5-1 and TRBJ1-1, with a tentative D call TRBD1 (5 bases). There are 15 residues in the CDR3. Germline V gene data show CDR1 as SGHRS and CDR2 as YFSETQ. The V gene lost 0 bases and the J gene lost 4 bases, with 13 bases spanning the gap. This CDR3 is CASSLAVGASTEAFF. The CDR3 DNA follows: TGCGCCAGCAGCTTGGCCGTTGGGGCGAGCACTGAAGCTTTCTTT.

The chain's CDR3 is CADSTGPLGEQYF. The CDR3 nucleotides read TGCGCGGATTCAACGGGGCCTCTGGGTGAGCAGTACTTC. The chain couples TRBV10-2 to TRBJ2-7, with D possibly called TRBD1 or TRBD2 (5 bases each). Germline values: CDR1 WSHSY, CDR2 SAAADI. This CDR3 has 13 amino acids.

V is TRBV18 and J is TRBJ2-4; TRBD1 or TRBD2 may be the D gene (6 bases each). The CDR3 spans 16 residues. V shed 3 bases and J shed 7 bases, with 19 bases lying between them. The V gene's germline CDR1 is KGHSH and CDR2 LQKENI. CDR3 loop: CASSPGGGTGQNIQYF. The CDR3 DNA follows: TGTGCCAGCTCACCGGGGGGCGGGACCGGACAGAACATTCAGTACTTC.

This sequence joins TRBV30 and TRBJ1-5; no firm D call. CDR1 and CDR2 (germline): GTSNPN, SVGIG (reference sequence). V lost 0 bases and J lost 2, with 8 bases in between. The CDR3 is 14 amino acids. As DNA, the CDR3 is TGTGCCTGGAGTGTACCCGGCCGCAATCAGCCCCAGCATTTT. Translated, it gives CAWSVPGRNQPQHF.

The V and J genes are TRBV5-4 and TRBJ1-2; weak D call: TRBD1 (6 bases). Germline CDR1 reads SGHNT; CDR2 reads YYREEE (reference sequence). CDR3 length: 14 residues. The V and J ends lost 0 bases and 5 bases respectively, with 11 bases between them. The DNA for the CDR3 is TGTGCCAGCAGCTTGGGGGGGGCTTGGTATGGCTACACCTTC. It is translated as CASSLGGAWYGYTF.

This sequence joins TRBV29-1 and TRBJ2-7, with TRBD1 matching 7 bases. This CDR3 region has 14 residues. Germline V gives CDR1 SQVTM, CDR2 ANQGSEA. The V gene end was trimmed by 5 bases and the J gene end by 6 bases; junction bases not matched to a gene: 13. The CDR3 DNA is TGCAGCGTTTCTCCCGACAGGGTTCAAGGCGAGCAGTACTTC. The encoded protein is CSVSPDRVQGEQYF.

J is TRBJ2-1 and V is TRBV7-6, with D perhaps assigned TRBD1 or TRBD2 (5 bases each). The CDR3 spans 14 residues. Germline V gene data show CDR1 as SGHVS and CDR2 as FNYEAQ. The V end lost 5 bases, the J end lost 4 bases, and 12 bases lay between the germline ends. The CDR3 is CASSHEGQYNEQFF. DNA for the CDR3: TGTGCCAGCAGCCATGAGGGGCAGTACAATGAGCAGTTCTTC.

Here the CDR3 reads CATFGNSEPGELFF. The CDR3 region has the DNA TGCGCCACCTTTGGAAATAGCGAGCCCGGGGAGCTGTTTTTT. V is TRBV23-1 and J is TRBJ2-2; a possible D gene is TRBD2 (5 bases). TRBV23-1 is recorded as an ORF, its role being uncertain. CDR3 length: 14 amino acids. V was trimmed by 10 bases and J by 6 bases, leaving 18 bases between them.

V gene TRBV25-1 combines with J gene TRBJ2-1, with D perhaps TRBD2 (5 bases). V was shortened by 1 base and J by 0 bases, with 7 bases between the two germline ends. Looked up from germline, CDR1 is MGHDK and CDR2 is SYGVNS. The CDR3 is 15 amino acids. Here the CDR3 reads CASSESGYSYNEQFF. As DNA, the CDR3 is TGTGCCAGCAGTGAATCGGGGTACTCCTACAATGAGCAGTTCTTC.

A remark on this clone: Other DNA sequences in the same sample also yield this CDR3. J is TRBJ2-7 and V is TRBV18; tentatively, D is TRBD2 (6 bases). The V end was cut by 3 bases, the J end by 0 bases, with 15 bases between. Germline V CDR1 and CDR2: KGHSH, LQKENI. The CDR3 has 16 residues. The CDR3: CASSPPIAADSYEQYF. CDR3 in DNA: TGTGCCAGCTCACCGCCGATAGCGGCCGACTCCTACGAGCAGTACTTC.